This TCR beta chain came from a study of a mutant IDH1 vaccine in newly diagnosed glioma. Profiling relied on immunoSEQ multiplex PCR, and the TCRdb table lists in-frame clones only, not all of them. This table holds around 50,000 clones, around 85% found once. For this clone: Its cognate antigen is unknown.

Indicated time point: week 47, end of study. One vaccine dose held 300 ug of mutant IDH1 20-mer peptide and came with topical imiquimod. The CDR3 has 15 residues. The germline V gene encodes CDR1 MNHNS and CDR2 SASEGT. The V end lost 1 base, the J end lost 4 bases, and 13 bases lay between the germline ends. This receptor was obtained from a woman between 25 and 40 years old with glioma. Some clones in this sample may be carry-over from other donors' samples. Source: PBMCs, taken from a glioma patient whose treatment included an IDH1 peptide vaccine. V gene TRBV6-1 combines with J gene TRBJ2-5; no firm D call. The CDR3 here is CASSEESWSGETQYF. In DNA form, the CDR3 reads TGTGCCAGCAGTGAAGAGTCGTGGAGTGGAGAGACCCAGTACTTC.